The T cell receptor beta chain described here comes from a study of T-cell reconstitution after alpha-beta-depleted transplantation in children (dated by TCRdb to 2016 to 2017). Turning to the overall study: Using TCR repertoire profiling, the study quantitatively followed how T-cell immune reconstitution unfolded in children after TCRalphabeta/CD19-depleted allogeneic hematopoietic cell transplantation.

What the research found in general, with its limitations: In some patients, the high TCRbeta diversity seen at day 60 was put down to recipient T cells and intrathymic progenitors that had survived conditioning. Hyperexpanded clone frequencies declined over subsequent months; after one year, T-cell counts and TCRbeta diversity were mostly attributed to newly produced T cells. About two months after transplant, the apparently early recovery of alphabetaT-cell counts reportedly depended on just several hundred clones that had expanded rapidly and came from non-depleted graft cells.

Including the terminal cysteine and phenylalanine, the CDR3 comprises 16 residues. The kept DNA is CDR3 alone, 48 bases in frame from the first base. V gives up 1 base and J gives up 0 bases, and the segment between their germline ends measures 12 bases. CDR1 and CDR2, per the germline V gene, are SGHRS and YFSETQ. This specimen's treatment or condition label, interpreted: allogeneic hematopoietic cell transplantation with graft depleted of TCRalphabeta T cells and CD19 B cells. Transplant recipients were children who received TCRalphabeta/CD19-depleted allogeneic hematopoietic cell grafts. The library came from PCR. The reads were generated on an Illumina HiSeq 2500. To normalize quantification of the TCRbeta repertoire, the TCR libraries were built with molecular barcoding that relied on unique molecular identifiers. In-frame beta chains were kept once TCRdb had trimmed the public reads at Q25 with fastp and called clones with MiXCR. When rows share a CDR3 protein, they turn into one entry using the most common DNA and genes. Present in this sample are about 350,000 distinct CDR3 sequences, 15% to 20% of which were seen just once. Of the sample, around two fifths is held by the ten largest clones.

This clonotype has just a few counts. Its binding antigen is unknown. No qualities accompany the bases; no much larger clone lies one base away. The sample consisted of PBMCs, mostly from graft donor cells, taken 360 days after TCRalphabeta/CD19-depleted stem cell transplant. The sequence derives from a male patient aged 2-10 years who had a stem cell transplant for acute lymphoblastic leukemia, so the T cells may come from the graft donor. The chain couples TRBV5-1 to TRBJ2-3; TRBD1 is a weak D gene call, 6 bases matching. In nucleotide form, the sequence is TGCGCCAGCAGCTTGATGACAGGCACTAGCACAGATACGCAGTATTTT. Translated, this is CASSLMTGTSTDTQYF.